These 23 T cell receptor beta chains originate from one sample sequenced in a study of T-cell reconstitution after alpha-beta-depleted transplantation in children. Construction of the TCRbeta library involved unique molecular identifiers. TCRdb ran MiXCR on the PCR reads and lists one entry per CDR3 protein. The table lists around 450,000 distinct CDR3 sequences, 15% to 20% of them singletons, with approximately 28% in the top ten. The sequenced sample was PBMCs, mostly from graft donor cells, obtained 360 days after TCRalphabeta/CD19-depleted stem cell transplant. These receptor sequences come from a boy less than two years old who had a stem cell transplant for Wiskott-Aldrich syndrome, so the T cells may come from the graft donor.

The sample holds many counts of this clonotype. This chain joins TRBV7-9 and TRBJ2-4; D could derive from TRBD1 or TRBD2 (6 bases each). The germline CDR1 and CDR2 sequences are SEHNR and FQNEAQ (reference sequence). The V and J ends lost 3 bases and 2 bases respectively, with 14 bases between them. The CDR3 sequence is 16 residues long. CDR3 region: CASSLTRGATKNIQYF. The CDR3 DNA follows: TGTGCCAGCAGCTTGACGAGGGGGGCAACCAAAAACATTCAGTACTTC.

This clonotype was counted at least ten times. This chain joins TRBV7-9 and TRBJ2-7; D might be TRBD2 (5 bases). CDR3 length equals 13 residues. In germline, CDR1 is SEHNR, CDR2 FQNEAQ (reference sequence). V was cut by 5 bases and J by 4 bases, with 12 bases left in between. The CDR3 is CASSPRVGYEQYF. CDR3 in DNA: TGTGCCAGCAGCCCGAGGGTTGGGTACGAGCAGTACTTC.

This clonotype was counted between two and nine times. V usage is TRBV11-2 and J usage is TRBJ2-2; D is unclear. The CDR3 runs to 14 residues. Germline V gene lookup returns CDR1 SGHAT and CDR2 FQNNGV. V was cut by 1 base and J by 7 bases, with 10 bases left in between. The DNA of the CDR3 is TGTGCCAGCAGCTTAGTGAGGCAGTACGGGGAGCTGTTTTTT. It translates to CASSLVRQYGELFF.

This clonotype was observed many times. The junction and the germline gene differ at one end; a read error may be behind it. This chain links TRBV2 with TRBJ2-2; D is perhaps TRBD1 (5 bases). This CDR3 contains 13 residues. The germline gives CDR1 SNHLY, CDR2 FYNNEI. CDR3 amino acids: CAGRVRVTGELFF. CDR3 nucleotide sequence: TGTGCCGGCAGGGTTCGTGTCACCGGGGAGCTGTTTTTT.

The V and J genes are TRBV6-1 and TRBJ2-1; no firm D call. This CDR3 has 15 residues. V gave up 6 bases and J gave up 0 bases, with 12 bases separating them. CDR1 MNHNS and CDR2 SASEGT come from the germline V gene. The CDR3: CASRLTYYSYNEQFF. The CDR3 DNA is TGTGCCAGCAGACTCACATACTACTCCTACAATGAGCAGTTCTTC.

The V gene is TRBV7-9, the J gene TRBJ2-2; possible D gene TRBD1, 5 bases. V gave up 2 bases and J gave up 4 bases, with 17 bases separating them. Germline CDR1 and CDR2: SEHNR and FQNEAQ (reference sequence). This CDR3 region has 17 residues. The CDR3 DNA reads as TGTGCCAGCAGCTTATATGGCATGGGGCCTCTCACCGGGGAGCTGTTTTTT. Encoded protein: CASSLYGMGPLTGELFF.

This clonotype was seen ten or more times. The rearrangement uses TRBV5-6 and TRBJ1-1; D remains unclear. The germline V gene encodes CDR1 SGHDT and CDR2 YYEEEE. CDR3 length equals 15 residues. Trimming cost V 0 bases and J 0 bases, with 9 bases left between them. CDR3 DNA: TGTGCCAGCAGCTTGGTGTCCACCATGAACACTGAAGCTTTCTTT. Its protein product is CASSLVSTMNTEAFF.

J is TRBJ2-3 and V is TRBV20-1; no reliable D call. V shed 0 bases and J shed 2 bases, with 6 bases lying between them. Germline values: CDR1 DFQATT, CDR2 SNEGSKA (reference sequence). The CDR3 is made up of 13 amino acids. The CDR3 is CSARDTVTDTQYF. Written as DNA, the CDR3 is TGCAGTGCTAGAGATACAGTCACAGATACGCAGTATTTT.

J is TRBJ2-3 and V is TRBV18, with D uncertain. CDR1 and CDR2 from the germline V gene are KGHSH and LQKENI. This CDR3 is 15 amino acids long. V was shortened by 2 bases and J by 0 bases, with 9 bases between the two germline ends. The CDR3 DNA reads as TGTGCCAGCTCACCATTACTACCTAGCACAGATACGCAGTATTTT. Residues: CASSPLLPSTDTQYF.

The sample holds a few counts of this clonotype. The V call is TRBV27, the J call TRBJ2-2, with 9 nucleotides matching TRBD2. The germline gives CDR1 MNHEY, CDR2 SMNVEV (reference sequence). V was pared by 2 bases and J by 4 bases, with 2 bases of the junction left unmatched. The CDR3 is 15 residues long. CDR3 nucleotide sequence: TGTGCCAGCAGTTTAATGGGACTAGCCACCGGGGAGCTGTTTTTT. Protein product: CASSLMGLATGELFF.

This clonotype was recorded a few times. The rearrangement links TRBV5-1 to TRBJ2-5; a weak D match, TRBD2 (6 bases). Trimming removed 6 bases at V and 5 bases at J, with 17 bases between. CDR1 is SGHRS and CDR2 is YFSETQ in the germline V gene. This CDR3 is 14 amino acids long. This CDR3 reads CASTGVTPGETQYF. CDR3 nucleotides: TGCGCCAGCACGGGAGTGACACCGGGCGAGACCCAGTACTTC.

The J gene is TRBJ2-3, the V gene TRBV10-3; D gene unclear. Germline V gives CDR1 ENHRY, CDR2 SYGVKD. Trimming left V 5 bases short and J 2 bases short, with 5 bases between. The length of the CDR3 is 12 residues. CDR3: CAISRNTDTQYF. The CDR3 bases are TGTGCCATCAGTAGGAACACAGATACGCAGTATTTT.

In regard to this clonotype: A much bigger clone sits one base away, suggesting this may be a read error. V gene TRBV5-1 combines with J gene TRBJ2-3, with 10 bases matching TRBD2. Germline V gene lookup returns CDR1 SGHRS and CDR2 YFSETQ. CDR3 length: 15 amino acids. CDR3 bases: TGCGCCAGCAGTAGCGGGGGGAATCTCATCGATAGGCAGTATTTT. This translates into CASSSGGNLIDRQYF.

The chain couples TRBV7-9 to TRBJ1-5; tentatively, D is TRBD1 (5 bases). There are 15 residues in the CDR3. Trimming cost V 5 bases and J 3 bases, with 14 bases left between them. In germline, CDR1 is SEHNR, CDR2 FQNEAQ (reference sequence). The CDR3 DNA sequence: TGTGCCAGCAGCCAGGGTCAGGCCGCCAATCAGCCCCAGCATTTT. Translation: CASSQGQAANQPQHF. The variable domain in full, completed from reference TRBV7-9 and TRBJ1-5, reads DTGVSQNPRHKITKRGQNVTFRCDPISEHNRLYWYRQTLGQGPEFLTYFQNEAQLEKSRLLSDRFSAERPKGSFSTLEIQRTEQGDSAMYLCASSQGQAANQPQHFGDGTRLSIL.

This clonotype appeared a few times. This rearrangement joins TRBV18 to TRBJ2-1, with 7 bases that match TRBD1. The CDR3 runs to 15 residues. V shed 6 bases, J shed 1 base, and the junction held 6 bases outside the gene matches. Per germline, CDR1 KGHSH and CDR2 LQKENI. DNA of the CDR3: TGTGCCAGCTCTCGCGACAGGGATTCCTACAATGAGCAGTTCTTC. Its protein is CASSRDRDSYNEQFF.

This clonotype showed up just a few times. V gene TRBV20-1 combines with J gene TRBJ2-1; D gene unclear. Germline V CDR1 and CDR2: DFQATT, SNEGSKA (reference sequence). V shed 1 base and J shed 4 bases, with 14 bases lying between them. The CDR3 extends over 15 amino acids. CDR3 coding DNA: TGCAGTGCTAGAGTTCCCCCAGAGCTTTACAATGAGCAGTTCTTC. It specifies CSARVPPELYNEQFF.

The chain links TRBV29-1 to TRBJ2-4; D not certain. CDR3 length: 13 amino acids. Germline loops: CDR1 SQVTM, CDR2 ANQGSEA. V lost 1 base and J lost 7, with 11 bases in between. The CDR3 DNA follows: TGCAGCGTTGAAGCGAGCCTCGGGAACATTCAGTACTTC. Its translation: CSVEASLGNIQYF.

This clonotype has only a few counts. A read error may produce the germline difference seen at one junction end. J is TRBJ2-7 and V is TRBV12-3 or TRBV12-4, with a weak D call TRBD2 (7 bases). The CDR3 runs 16 residues. CDR3 residues: CASSPLSSGGGDEQCF. CDR3 bases: TGTGCCAGCAGCCCTTTATCTAGCGGCGGGGGCGACGAGCAGTGCTTC.

This clonotype was seen only a few times. The gene calls are TRBV5-1 and TRBJ2-2; TRBD1 or TRBD2 may be the D gene (5 bases each). V gave up 2 bases and J gave up 4 bases, with 15 bases separating them. Germline V gene lookup returns CDR1 SGHRS and CDR2 YFSETQ. CDR3 length: 16 amino acids. CDR3 nucleotides: TGCGCCAGCAGCTTTTACAGCGCTGGGGGCACCGGGGAGCTGTTTTTT. Amino acids: CASSFYSAGGTGELFF.

The chain recombines TRBV5-1 with TRBJ2-2; no clear D gene. The germline CDR1 and CDR2 sequences are SGHRS and YFSETQ. V lost 0 bases to trimming and J lost 5 bases, with 5 bases between them. The length of the CDR3 is 13 residues. The CDR3 region has the DNA TGCGCCAGCAGCTTGGGGTGGACCGGGGAGCTGTTTTTT. This codes for CASSLGWTGELFF. Complete variable domain (other parts from reference TRBV5-1 and TRBJ2-2): KAGVTQTPRYLIKTRGQQVTLSCSPISGHRSVSWYQQTPGQGLQFLFEYFSETQRNKGNFPGRFSGRQFSNSRSEMNVSTLELGDSALYLCASSLGWTGELFFGEGSRLTVL.

In this sample, this clonotype turned up many times. The rearrangement joins TRBV3-1 to TRBJ2-1; D may be TRBD2 (5 bases). The germline V gene has CDR1 LGHDT and CDR2 YNNKEL (reference sequence). Trimming left V 1 base short and J 0 bases short, with 7 bases between. This CDR3 is 15 amino acids long. CDR3 in amino acids: CASSQGAASYNEQFF. The CDR3 coding sequence is TGTGCCAGCAGCCAAGGAGCGGCCTCCTACAATGAGCAGTTCTTC.

This clonotype was seen a handful of times. The chain employs TRBV29-1 and TRBJ2-1, with a possible D match to TRBD2 (6 bases). The V end lost 0 bases, the J end lost 5 bases, and 20 bases lay between the germline ends. Germline V gene data show CDR1 as SQVTM and CDR2 as ANQGSEA. CDR3 length: 17 residues. The CDR3 loop is CSVEDRTWRGVDNEQFF. For the CDR3, the DNA is TGCAGCGTTGAAGATAGGACCTGGCGGGGAGTGGACAATGAGCAGTTCTTC.

V usage is TRBV3-1 and J usage is TRBJ2-1; 10 positions match TRBD2. Germline V gene sequence: CDR1 LGHDT, CDR2 YNNKEL (reference sequence). V lost 10 bases and J lost 1; bases outside the gene matches: 13. The CDR3 loop spans 17 amino acids. The CDR3 region is CATCQASGSLSYNEQFF. In DNA, the CDR3 is TGTGCCACCTGCCAAGCTAGCGGGAGTCTTTCCTACAATGAGCAGTTCTTC.